This TCR beta chain was retrieved from a study of cytomegalovirus exposure and HLA in healthy donors. Healthy donors of bone marrow made up the group. CDR3 length: 14 residues. Germline values: CDR1 LNHNV, CDR2 YYDKDF (reference sequence). With 5 bases clipped from V and 5 bases from J, the junction kept 4 bases outside the gene matches. The PCR employed 60 Vbeta primers together with 13 Jbeta primers. Sequencing was performed with immunoSEQ multiplex PCR; in TCRdb, only in-frame clones are kept and a portion is missing. The sample contains approximately 100,000 clones, approximately 76% of which appear only once. There are a few counts of this clone.

Sequenced material: PBMCs. V and J are TRBV15 and TRBJ1-3; 9 nucleotides match TRBD1. The sequence derives from a man aged 40-49 years in good health and CMV-seronegative. CDR3 residues: CATSEQGARNTIYF. As DNA, the CDR3 is TGTGCCACCAGCGAACAGGGGGCAAGAAACACCATATATTTT.